The 18 T cell receptor beta chains presented below share a single source sample, sequenced in a study of blood T cell repertoires in COVID-19. Clones were sequenced by immunoSEQ multiplex PCR, and TCRdb holds only the in-frame ones, with some missing. This table has hundreds of thousands of clones, about 83% appearing once. Sequenced: PBMCs or T cells enriched from blood (not recorded which). The receptors were sampled from a woman in her thirties or forties who had recovered from COVID-19.

The genes are TRBV7-9 and TRBJ2-1; D remains unclear. Germline CDR1 is SEHNR and CDR2 is FQNEAQ (reference sequence). The CDR3 spans 12 residues. Trimming cost V 3 bases and J 8 bases, with 8 bases left between them. CDR3 in DNA: TGTGCCAGCAGCTTTATTTCCTATGAGCAGTTCTTC. Its protein product is CASSFISYEQFF.

The chain is built from TRBV18 and TRBJ2-2, with D perhaps TRBD1 (5 bases). This CDR3 is built from 13 residues. CDR1 is KGHSH, CDR2 LQKENI, per germline. V was trimmed by 5 bases and J by 10 bases, leaving 14 bases between them. The CDR3 sequence is CASSVQASEELFF. CDR3 DNA: TGTGCCAGCTCAGTACAGGCGTCCGAGGAGCTGTTTTTT.

The V and J genes are TRBV20-1 and TRBJ2-5; TRBD2 might be the D (6 bases). The germline V gene encodes CDR1 DFQATT and CDR2 SNEGSKA (reference sequence). The CDR3 is 11 residues long. For the CDR3, the DNA is TGCAGCCGGGGGTCCCAAGAGACCCAGTACTTC. Its protein is CSRGSQETQYF.

The chain carries TRBV7-2 and TRBJ1-1, with D possibly matching TRBD1 (5 bases). CDR3 length equals 14 residues. CDR1 and CDR2 from the germline V gene are SGHTA and FQGNSA. V lost 8 bases to trimming and J lost 0 bases, with 13 bases between them. CDR3 sequence: CASRGGSLNTEAFF. The CDR3 DNA reads as TGTGCCAGCCGCGGGGGGAGCCTGAACACTGAAGCTTTCTTT.

This chain joins TRBV7-2 and TRBJ2-1, with D possibly being TRBD2 (5 bases). Germline V gene data show CDR1 as SGHTA and CDR2 as FQGNSA. V lost 4 bases to trimming and J lost 5 bases, with 12 bases between them. There are 14 residues in the CDR3. Here the CDR3 DNA reads TGTGCCAGCAGCTATCGCCGGGGTAACAATGAGCAGTTCTTC. This codes for CASSYRRGNNEQFF.

The table lists this clone with many counts. The chain combines TRBV18 with TRBJ2-5; D unclear. Trimming left V 3 bases short and J 3 bases short, with 2 bases between. CDR1 is KGHSH, CDR2 LQKENI, per germline. The CDR3 length is 11 residues. DNA of the CDR3: TGTGCCAGCTCACCCAAAGAGACCCAGTACTTC. This gives the protein CASSPKETQYF. Using reference TRBV18 and TRBJ2-5 for the parts outside the CDR3, the full variable domain is NAGVMQNPRHLVRRRGQEARLRCSPMKGHSHVYWYRQLPEEGLKFMVYLQKENIIDESGMPKERFSAEFPKEGPSILRIQQVVRGDSAAYFCASSPKETQYFGPGTRLLVL.

The chain carries TRBV7-2 and TRBJ2-7, with 10 positions matching TRBD2. The ends lost 6 bases at V and 2 bases at J; junction bases unmatched: 4. The CDR3 extends over 14 amino acids. Germline CDR1 SGHTA, CDR2 FQGNSA. The CDR3 region is CASSSAGGPYEQYF. The CDR3 DNA sequence: TGTGCCAGCAGTTCAGCGGGAGGGCCCTACGAGCAGTACTTC.

V gene TRBV18 combines with J gene TRBJ2-1; 9 bases align to TRBD2. The CDR3 totals 16 residues. Germline lookup yields CDR1 KGHSH and CDR2 LQKENI. The J segment lost 7 bases and the V segment lost 6 bases, leaving 13 bases of the junction unmatched. The CDR3 DNA is TGTGCCAGCTCCTACGGTGGGACTAGCCTGGGGAATGAGCAGTTCTTC. Protein sequence: CASSYGGTSLGNEQFF.

This clone was recorded only once. V gene TRBV7-8 combines with J gene TRBJ2-5; TRBD2 agrees at 9 bases. Trimming cost V 5 bases and J 5 bases; bases outside gene matches: 9. The CDR3 sequence is 15 residues long. Per the germline V gene, CDR1 is SGHVS and CDR2 is FQNEAQ. CDR3 sequence reads: CASSPASGMGETQYF. CDR3 nucleotides: TGTGCCAGCAGCCCAGCTAGCGGGATGGGCGAGACCCAGTACTTC.

The chain links TRBV19 to TRBJ2-3, with 10 bases lining up with TRBD1. This CDR3 spans 14 amino acids. V dropped 4 bases and J dropped 8; count of bases not matched to a gene: 6. Germline CDR1 LNHDA, CDR2 SQIVND (reference sequence). CDR3 residues: CASSKGDRGRTQYF. The CDR3 region has the DNA TGTGCCAGTAGTAAGGGGGACAGGGGTCGTACGCAGTATTTT.

The V gene is TRBV28, the J gene TRBJ1-2, with 8 positions matching TRBD1. CDR1 is MDHEN and CDR2 is SYDVKM in the germline V gene. Unmatched junction bases numbered 11, after V lost 6 bases and J lost 5 bases. This CDR3 region has 15 residues. This chain's CDR3 is CASSTSGTGGYGYTF. The CDR3 bases are TGTGCCAGCAGCACTTCCGGGACAGGAGGATATGGCTACACCTTC.

J is TRBJ2-3 and V is TRBV20-1, with TRBD2 matching over 9 bases. Per germline, CDR1 DFQATT and CDR2 SNEGSKA (reference sequence). With V trimmed by 3 bases and J by 6 bases, 10 bases remained unmatched. The CDR3 runs 15 residues. The CDR3 nucleotides read TGCAGTGCTAGTCCCCTAGCGGGATTGTGGGATACGCAGTATTTT. Protein product: CSASPLAGLWDTQYF.

The rearrangement uses TRBV28 and TRBJ1-4, with no clear D. The V end lost 3 bases, the J end lost 5 bases, and 19 bases lay between the germline ends. Germline V CDR1 and CDR2: MDHEN, SYDVKM. This CDR3 has 17 residues. CDR3 sequence (DNA): TGTGCCAGCAGTTTGGGCCAGGCTCGTGGTTTGAATGAAAAACTGTTTTTT. This translates into CASSLGQARGLNEKLFF.

V and J are TRBV28 and TRBJ1-4, with 10 bases that match TRBD1. The germline V gene encodes CDR1 MDHEN and CDR2 SYDVKM. J lost 6 bases, V lost 5 bases, and 0 bases had no gene match. The CDR3 totals 13 residues. The CDR3 is CASSGTGDEKLFF. In nucleotides, the CDR3 is TGTGCCAGCAGTGGGACAGGGGATGAAAAACTGTTTTTT.

V usage is TRBV7-2 and J usage is TRBJ2-7; 7 bases fit TRBD2. The CDR3 contains 14 residues. Germline V CDR1 and CDR2: SGHTA, FQGNSA. V trimming: 0 bases; J trimming: 4 bases; junction bases outside the gene matches: 3. The CDR3 DNA reads TGTGCCAGCAGCTTAGCGGGAGGGAGGTACGAGCAGTACTTC. This codes for CASSLAGGRYEQYF. The variable domain in full, with the rest retrieved from reference TRBV7-2 and TRBJ2-7, is GAGVSQSPSNKVTEKGKDVELRCDPISGHTALYWYRQSLGQGLEFLIYFQGNSAPDKSGLPSDRFSAERTGGSVSTLTIQRTQQEDSAVYLCASSLAGGRYEQYFGPGTRLTVT.

The CDR3 nucleotides read TGTGCCAGCAGCCAGGGACTGAATCAGCCCCAGCATTTT. Its protein product is CASSQGLNQPQHF. The chain recombines TRBV7-6 with TRBJ1-5, with D tentatively TRBD1 (5 bases). Per germline, CDR1 SGHVS and CDR2 FNYEAQ. The CDR3 is 13 amino acids. The V end was cut by 5 bases, the J end by 4 bases, with 9 bases between.

The rearrangement links TRBV28 to TRBJ1-4, with 10 bases fitting TRBD1. Germline loops: CDR1 MDHEN, CDR2 SYDVKM. The CDR3 has 14 residues. The V gene end was trimmed by 2 bases and the J gene end by 14 bases; junction bases not matched to a gene: 8. The CDR3 spells CASSLDRGRLKLFF. For the CDR3, the DNA is TGTGCCAGCAGTTTAGACAGGGGGCGCTTAAAGCTGTTTTTT.

CDR3 DNA: TGTGCCAGCAGTTCCCTTAACAGGGTAGAGTTTTCACCCCTCCACTTT. Translation gives CASSSLNRVEFSPLHF. The chain employs TRBV28 and TRBJ1-6; possibly TRBD1 for D (6 bases). Germline V gene sequence: CDR1 MDHEN, CDR2 SYDVKM. This CDR3 region has 16 residues. The V end lost 4 bases, the J end lost 9 bases, and 19 bases lay between the germline ends.